These 16 T cell receptor beta chains originate from one sample sequenced in a study of blood T cell repertoires in COVID-19. Libraries were prepared by immunoSEQ multiplex PCR; TCRdb keeps only in-frame clonotypes and omits some of them. This table holds about 160,000 clones, roughly 89% found once. Sequences were obtained from peripheral blood. The receptor source for this set is a woman aged 60-70 years who had recovered from COVID-19.

V gene TRBV19 combines with J gene TRBJ1-4; D is possibly TRBD1 (5 bases). CDR1 is LNHDA and CDR2 is SQIVND in the germline V gene (reference sequence). Trimming left V 6 bases short and J 0 bases short, with 14 bases between. CDR3 length: 16 amino acids. This CDR3 reads CASSQQAAATNEKLFF. Here the CDR3 DNA reads TGTGCCAGTAGCCAACAGGCGGCAGCAACTAATGAAAAACTGTTTTTT.

The V call is TRBV29-1, the J call TRBJ2-3; no clear D. The CDR3 is made up of 14 amino acids. Germline CDR1 and CDR2: SQVTM and ANQGSEA. Deletions cut 5 bases from V and 6 bases from J, with 18 bases between. The CDR3: CSVKVTRKGDTQYF. The DNA of the CDR3 is TGCAGCGTTAAGGTGACAAGGAAAGGCGATACGCAGTATTTT.

The rearrangement joins TRBV3-1 (or the pseudogene TRBV3-2) to TRBJ2-3, with D tentatively TRBD2 (7 bases). V was cut by 5 bases and J by 2 bases, with 17 bases left in between. This CDR3 is 16 amino acids long. Per the germline V gene, CDR1 is LGHDT and CDR2 is YNNKEL (reference sequence). This CDR3 reads CASSARGRGFTDTQYF. CDR3 bases: TGTGCCAGCAGCGCCCGGGGGCGGGGGTTCACAGATACGCAGTATTTT.

The gene calls are TRBV7-9 and TRBJ1-2, with 8 nucleotides matching TRBD1. Germline CDR1 and CDR2: SEHNR and FQNEAQ (reference sequence). The CDR3 sequence is 15 residues long. V shed 1 base, J shed 4 bases, and the junction held 5 bases outside the gene matches. The CDR3 nucleotides read TGTGCCAGCAGCTTAGGGGGACAGGACGCCTATGGCTACACCTTC. Translation: CASSLGGQDAYGYTF.

The rearrangement links TRBV7-9 to TRBJ1-2; no firm D call. This CDR3 has 14 residues. V lost 2 bases and J 4 bases, leaving 11 bases between the germline ends. Germline V lookup: CDR1 SEHNR, CDR2 FQNEAQ (reference sequence). The CDR3 sequence is CASSLSGGSYGYTF. The CDR3 DNA reads as TGTGCCAGCAGCTTATCAGGAGGGTCCTATGGCTACACCTTC.

The chain combines TRBV19 with TRBJ1-2, with 7 nucleotides matching TRBD1. CDR1 and CDR2 from the germline V gene are LNHDA and SQIVND (reference sequence). Germline trimming cut 8 bases from V and 5 bases from J; bases unmatched to any gene: 8. The CDR3 is 13 residues long. The CDR3, as DNA: TGTGCCAGTGGCAACAGGGGCTCTTATGGCTACACCTTC. Translating it yields CASGNRGSYGYTF.

The V gene is TRBV7-6, the J gene TRBJ2-3; 7 positions match TRBD2. CDR1 and CDR2 (germline): SGHVS, FNYEAQ. V lost 1 base, J lost 0 bases, and 7 bases stayed unmatched. CDR3 length: 17 amino acids. DNA for the CDR3: TGTGCCAGCAGCTTAGAGTCCTTGCGGGGGAGCACAGATACGCAGTATTTT. It encodes CASSLESLRGSTDTQYF.

V usage is TRBV5-4 and J usage is TRBJ2-3, with D tentatively TRBD2 (6 bases). V lost 10 bases and J lost 1, with 13 bases in between. Germline V lookup: CDR1 SGHNT, CDR2 YYREEE (reference sequence). This CDR3 is 13 amino acids long. CDR3 sequence (DNA): TGTGCCTTTCGGGAGCGGGGCACAGATACGCAGTATTTT. It encodes CAFRERGTDTQYF.

This sequence joins TRBV11-2 and TRBJ1-4; no definite D call. V was clipped by 3 bases and J by 1 base, with 9 bases between them. CDR3 length equals 15 residues. Germline V gene data show CDR1 as SGHAT and CDR2 as FQNNGV. This chain's CDR3 is CASSFRWKTNEKLFF. CDR3 nucleotides: TGTGCCAGCAGCTTCAGGTGGAAAACTAATGAAAAACTGTTTTTT.

This chain uses TRBV28 with TRBJ2-7; 8 nucleotides agree with TRBD2. CDR1 and CDR2 from the germline V gene are MDHEN and SYDVKM. Trimming took 5 bases from V and 2 from J; bases not matched to a gene: 17. The CDR3 covers 18 residues. CDR3 protein: CASSLQKKRGPYPYEQYF. CDR3 bases: TGTGCCAGCAGTCTCCAGAAGAAGCGGGGGCCTTATCCCTACGAGCAGTACTTC.

The gene calls are TRBV4-3 and TRBJ2-2; TRBD1 matches 11 bases. The CDR3 extends over 15 amino acids. J lost 7 bases, V lost 4 bases, and 5 bases had no gene match. In germline, CDR1 is LGHNA, CDR2 YSLEER. In nucleotides, the CDR3 is TGCGCCAGCAGCCGTGGACAGGGGGCCCTCGGGGAGCTGTTTTTT. Protein sequence: CASSRGQGALGELFF.

The V gene is TRBV28, the J gene TRBJ2-5, with no clear D. CDR1 is MDHEN, CDR2 SYDVKM, per germline. The CDR3 consists of 12 residues. Trimming took 5 bases from V and 5 from J, leaving 9 bases between them. CDR3 DNA sequence: TGTGCCAGCAGTCCGCCCTACGAGACCCAGTACTTC. Protein: CASSPPYETQYF.

This clone was detected only once. V and J are TRBV3-1 (or the pseudogene TRBV3-2) and TRBJ2-7, with a weak D call TRBD1 (5 bases). The CDR3 totals 13 residues. Germline assignment: CDR1 LGHDT and CDR2 YNNKEL (reference sequence). V was cut by 0 bases and J by 6 bases, with 9 bases left in between. The CDR3 spells CASSQEPRAEQYF. The CDR3 nucleotides are TGTGCCAGCAGCCAAGAGCCCAGGGCCGAGCAGTACTTC.

This sequence joins TRBV28 and TRBJ1-2, with 12 bases identical to TRBD1. Germline values: CDR1 MDHEN, CDR2 SYDVKM. This CDR3 has 15 residues. V dropped 5 bases and J dropped 4; count of bases not matched to a gene: 5. The CDR3, as DNA: TGTGCCAGCAGTCAGGGGACAGGGGGCGGCTATGGCTACACCTTC. Encoded protein: CASSQGTGGGYGYTF.

V and J are TRBV4-2 and TRBJ2-2; 11 bases map to TRBD1. Germline loops: CDR1 LGHNA, CDR2 YNFKEQ. The trim removed 4 bases at V and 4 bases at J, leaving 8 bases unmatched. The CDR3 loop spans 17 amino acids. This CDR3 reads CASSPLPGTGGTGELFF. The CDR3 DNA follows: TGTGCCAGCAGCCCATTACCGGGGACAGGGGGCACCGGGGAGCTGTTTTTT.

The gene calls are TRBV7-9 and TRBJ2-5; D might be TRBD2 (6 bases). Deletions cut 2 bases from V and 4 bases from J, with 17 bases between. The CDR3 length is 16 residues. Germline V gives CDR1 SEHNR, CDR2 FQNEAQ (reference sequence). CDR3 residues: CASSLRRAEPGETQYF. In nucleotides, the CDR3 is TGTGCCAGCAGCTTAAGGAGGGCAGAGCCGGGAGAGACCCAGTACTTC.